The 7 T cell receptor beta chains below were found in one sample sequenced in a study of blood T cell repertoires in COVID-19. Libraries were prepared by immunoSEQ multiplex PCR; TCRdb keeps only in-frame clonotypes and omits some of them. The sample records around 20,000 clones, approximately 87% being singletons. Material: peripheral blood. These TCRs come from a human donor in a cohort sampled during active COVID-19.

V gene TRBV6-1 combines with J gene TRBJ2-3; 7 nucleotides agree with TRBD2. Germline-derived CDR1 and CDR2 are MNHNS and SASEGT. Trimming cost V 2 bases and J 2 bases; bases outside gene matches: 4. The CDR3 is made up of 15 amino acids. The CDR3 DNA sequence: TGTGCCAGCAGTGAACCAGCGGGATTCACAGATACGCAGTATTTT. The encoded protein is CASSEPAGFTDTQYF.

V usage is TRBV3-1 (or the pseudogene TRBV3-2) and J usage is TRBJ2-1, with D perhaps matching TRBD2 (6 bases). The CDR3 loop spans 13 amino acids. Germline values: CDR1 LGHDT, CDR2 YNNKEL (reference sequence). The V end was cut by 1 base, the J end by 6 bases, with 7 bases between. The CDR3 region is CASSQVSGNEQFF. The CDR3, as DNA: TGTGCCAGCAGCCAAGTTAGCGGCAATGAGCAGTTCTTC.

This chain joins TRBV12-3 or TRBV12-4 and TRBJ2-5, with D unresolved. V was clipped by 3 bases and J by 2 bases, with 7 bases between them. This CDR3 is built from 13 residues. CDR3 coding DNA: TGTGCCAGCAGTTTTTCCCAACAAGAGACCCAGTACTTC. As protein: CASSFSQQETQYF.

The chain carries TRBV5-1 and TRBJ2-1, with 9 nucleotides matching TRBD2. This CDR3 is built from 15 residues. V was pared by 3 bases and J by 2 bases, with 3 bases of the junction left unmatched. The germline gives CDR1 SGHRS, CDR2 YFSETQ. The CDR3 sequence is CASSSTSGPYNEQFF. Here the CDR3 DNA reads TGCGCCAGCAGCTCGACTAGCGGCCCCTACAATGAGCAGTTCTTC. The full variable domain, in which reference TRBV5-1 and TRBJ2-1 provide the parts outside the CDR3, is KAGVTQTPRYLIKTRGQQVTLSCSPISGHRSVSWYQQTPGQGLQFLFEYFSETQRNKGNFPGRFSGRQFSNSRSEMNVSTLELGDSALYLCASSSTSGPYNEQFFGPGTRLTVL.

This chain links TRBV15 with TRBJ2-2; TRBD2 is a possible D gene (5 bases). Trimming removed 2 bases at V and 4 bases at J, with 5 bases between. Germline CDR1 reads LNHNV; CDR2 reads YYDKDF (reference sequence). CDR3 length equals 13 residues. Here the CDR3 reads CATSRRGTGELFF. DNA of the CDR3: TGTGCCACCAGCAGACGGGGCACCGGGGAGCTGTTTTTT.

The genes are TRBV27 and TRBJ2-1; TRBD1 is a possible D gene (5 bases). The CDR3 consists of 14 residues. The germline V and J ends were trimmed by 3 bases and 6 bases, with 12 bases remaining between them. CDR1 and CDR2 (germline): MNHEY, SMNVEV (reference sequence). CDR3 protein: CASSFQGFGNEQFF. In DNA, the CDR3 is TGTGCCAGCAGTTTCCAGGGTTTCGGCAATGAGCAGTTCTTC.

This clone appeared a single time. The chain links TRBV9 to TRBJ1-2; 10 bases fit TRBD1. Germline lookup yields CDR1 SGDLS and CDR2 YYNGEE. The CDR3 extends over 13 amino acids. The trim removed 3 bases at V and 8 bases at J, leaving 4 bases unmatched. The CDR3 DNA follows: TGTGCCAGCAGCGAGACAGGGGGCTGGGGCTACACCTTC. Encoded protein: CASSETGGWGYTF.